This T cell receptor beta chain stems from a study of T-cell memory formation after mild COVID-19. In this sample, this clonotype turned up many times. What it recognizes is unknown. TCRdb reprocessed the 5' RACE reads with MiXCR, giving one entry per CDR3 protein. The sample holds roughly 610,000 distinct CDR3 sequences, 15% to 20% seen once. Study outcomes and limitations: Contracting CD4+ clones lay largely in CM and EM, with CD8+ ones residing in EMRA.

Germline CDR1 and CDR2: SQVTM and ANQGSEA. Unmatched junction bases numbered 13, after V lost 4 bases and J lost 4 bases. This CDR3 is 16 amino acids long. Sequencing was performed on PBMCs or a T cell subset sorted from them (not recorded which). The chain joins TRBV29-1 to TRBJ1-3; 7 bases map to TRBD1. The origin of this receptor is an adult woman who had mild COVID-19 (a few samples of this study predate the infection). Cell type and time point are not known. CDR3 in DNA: TGCAGCGTTGTTCTCGGGACAGCAGTGTCCGGAAACACCATATATTTT. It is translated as CSVVLGTAVSGNTIYF.